Below, 4 T cell receptor beta chains from the same sample are listed, as sequenced in a study of shared clonotypes between healthy human individuals. Measured with immunoSEQ multiplex PCR; TCRdb has only the in-frame clones, and not every one. Of around 2,000,000 clones listed, around 95% were seen once; the top ten hold 0.1% to 0.15%. The sequencing sample was made of naive CD4+ T cells sorted from blood. Subset in this sample: CD45RA+ positively selected. These receptors were taken from a man younger than 30 in good health.

This clone was observed a single time. This chain links TRBV13 with TRBJ2-5, with 7 bases aligning to TRBD2. Germline CDR1 reads PRHDT; CDR2 reads FYEKMQ (reference sequence). V was pared by 4 bases and J by 7 bases, with 6 bases of the junction left unmatched. The CDR3 spans 13 residues. CDR3 nucleotide sequence: TGTGCCAGCAGCTCCCGACTAGCCGGGACCCAGTACTTC. Translation: CASSSRLAGTQYF.

V and J are TRBV7-9 and TRBJ2-4; 7 positions agree with TRBD1. V shed 1 base and J 7 bases; nucleotides not matched to a gene: 4. Germline lookup yields CDR1 SEHNR and CDR2 FQNEAQ (reference sequence). This CDR3 contains 14 residues. This chain's CDR3 is CASSLEGGANIQYF. DNA of the CDR3: TGTGCCAGCAGCTTAGAAGGGGGCGCGAACATTCAGTACTTC.

The J gene is TRBJ1-2, the V gene TRBV10-3, with D possibly TRBD1 on 6 matching bases. V gave up 3 bases and J gave up 3 bases, with 11 bases separating them. The CDR3 is 14 residues long. Germline loops: CDR1 ENHRY, CDR2 SYGVKD. CDR3 bases: TGTGCCATCAGTGACGGGGGCGGGGACTATGGCTACACCTTC. This encodes CAISDGGGDYGYTF.

The chain has TRBV7-2 and TRBJ2-3, with 9 nucleotides matching TRBD2. Losses at the gene ends were 5 bases for V and 0 bases for J; bases not matched to a gene: 3. Germline V gene sequence: CDR1 SGHTA, CDR2 FQGNSA. The CDR3 is 15 amino acids. CDR3 residues: CASSQTSGSTDTQYF. DNA for the CDR3: TGTGCCAGCAGCCAAACTAGCGGGAGCACAGATACGCAGTATTTT.